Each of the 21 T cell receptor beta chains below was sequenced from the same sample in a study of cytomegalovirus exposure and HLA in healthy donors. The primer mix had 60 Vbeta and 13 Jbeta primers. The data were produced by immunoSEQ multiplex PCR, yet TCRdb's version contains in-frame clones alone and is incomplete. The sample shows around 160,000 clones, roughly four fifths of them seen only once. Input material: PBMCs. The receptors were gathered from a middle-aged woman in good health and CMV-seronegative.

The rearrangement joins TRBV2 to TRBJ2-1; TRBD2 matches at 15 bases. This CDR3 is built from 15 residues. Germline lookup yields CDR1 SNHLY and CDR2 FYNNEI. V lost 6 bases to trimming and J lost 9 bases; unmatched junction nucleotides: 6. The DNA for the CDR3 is TGTGCCAGCAGAGGGGGACTAGCGGGAGGCAGTGAGCAGTTCTTC. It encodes CASRGGLAGGSEQFF.

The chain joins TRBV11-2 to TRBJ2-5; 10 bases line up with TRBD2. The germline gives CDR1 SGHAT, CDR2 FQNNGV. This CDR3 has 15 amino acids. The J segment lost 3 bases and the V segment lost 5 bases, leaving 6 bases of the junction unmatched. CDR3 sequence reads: CASSATSGIEETQYF. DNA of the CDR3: TGTGCCAGCAGCGCAACTAGCGGGATTGAAGAGACCCAGTACTTC.

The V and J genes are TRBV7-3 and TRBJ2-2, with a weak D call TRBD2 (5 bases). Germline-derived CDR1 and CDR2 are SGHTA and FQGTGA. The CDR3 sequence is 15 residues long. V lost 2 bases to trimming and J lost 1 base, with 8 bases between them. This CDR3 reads CASSLEGLNTGELFF. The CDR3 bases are TGTGCCAGCAGCTTAGAGGGCTTGAACACCGGGGAGCTGTTTTTT. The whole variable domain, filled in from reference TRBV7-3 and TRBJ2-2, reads GAGVSQTPSNKVTEKGKYVELRCDPISGHTALYWYRQSLGQGPEFLIYFQGTGAADDSGLPNDRFFAVRPEGSVSTLKIQRTERGDSAVYLCASSLEGLNTGELFFGEGSRLTVL.

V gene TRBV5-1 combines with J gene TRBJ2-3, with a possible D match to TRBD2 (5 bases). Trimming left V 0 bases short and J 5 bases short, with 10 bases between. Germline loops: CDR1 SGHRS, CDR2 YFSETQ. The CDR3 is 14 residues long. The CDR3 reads CASSLGLGGDTQYF. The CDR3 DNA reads TGCGCCAGCAGCTTGGGCCTAGGAGGAGATACGCAGTATTTT.

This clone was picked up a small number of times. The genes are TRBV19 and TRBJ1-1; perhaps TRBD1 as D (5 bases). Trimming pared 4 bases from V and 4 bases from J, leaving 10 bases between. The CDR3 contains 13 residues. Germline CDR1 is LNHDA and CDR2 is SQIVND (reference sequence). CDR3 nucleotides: TGTGCCAGTAGTAGTGTGGGGCGCACTGAAGCTTTCTTT. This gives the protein CASSSVGRTEAFF.

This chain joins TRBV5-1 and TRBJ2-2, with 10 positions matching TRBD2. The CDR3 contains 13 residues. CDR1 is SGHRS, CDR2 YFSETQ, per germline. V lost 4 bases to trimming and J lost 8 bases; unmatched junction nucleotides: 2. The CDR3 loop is CASSQREGGELFF. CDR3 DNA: TGCGCCAGCAGCCAGCGGGAGGGTGGGGAGCTGTTTTTT.

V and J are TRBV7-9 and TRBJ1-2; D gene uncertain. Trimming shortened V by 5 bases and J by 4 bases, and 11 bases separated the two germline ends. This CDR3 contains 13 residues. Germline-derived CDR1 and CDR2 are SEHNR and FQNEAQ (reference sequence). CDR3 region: CASSPSLSYGYTF. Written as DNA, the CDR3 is TGTGCCAGCAGCCCCTCCCTTTCCTATGGCTACACCTTC. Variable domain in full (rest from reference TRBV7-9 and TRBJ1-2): DTGVSQNPRHKITKRGQNVTFRCDPISEHNRLYWYRQTLGQGPEFLTYFQNEAQLEKSRLLSDRFSAERPKGSFSTLEIQRTEQGDSAMYLCASSPSLSYGYTFGSGTRLTVV.

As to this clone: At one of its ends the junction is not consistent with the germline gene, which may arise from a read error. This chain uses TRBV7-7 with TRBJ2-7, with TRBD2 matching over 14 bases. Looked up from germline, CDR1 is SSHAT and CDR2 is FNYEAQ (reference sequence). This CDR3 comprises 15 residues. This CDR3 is CASSPGLAGGREQYF. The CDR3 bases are TGTGCTAGCAGCCCTGGACTAGCGGGAGGTCGCGAGCAGTACTTC.

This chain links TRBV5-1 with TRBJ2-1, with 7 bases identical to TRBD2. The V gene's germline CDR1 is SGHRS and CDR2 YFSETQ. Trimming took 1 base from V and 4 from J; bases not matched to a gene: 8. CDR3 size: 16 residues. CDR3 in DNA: TGCGCCAGCAGCTTGTCGGCCAGCGGGAATTACAATGAGCAGTTCTTC. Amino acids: CASSLSASGNYNEQFF.

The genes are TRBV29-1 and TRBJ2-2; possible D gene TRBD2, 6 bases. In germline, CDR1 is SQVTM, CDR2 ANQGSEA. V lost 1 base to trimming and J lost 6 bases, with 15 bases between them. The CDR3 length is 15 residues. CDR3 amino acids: CSVEVGGVGSGELFF. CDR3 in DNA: TGCAGCGTTGAAGTGGGGGGAGTAGGATCCGGGGAGCTGTTTTTT.

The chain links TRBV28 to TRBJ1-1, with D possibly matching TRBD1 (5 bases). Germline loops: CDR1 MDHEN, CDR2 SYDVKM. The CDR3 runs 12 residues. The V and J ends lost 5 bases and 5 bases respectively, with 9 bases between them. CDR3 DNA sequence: TGTGCCAGCAGTAAAACAGGAACTGAAGCTTTCTTT. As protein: CASSKTGTEAFF.

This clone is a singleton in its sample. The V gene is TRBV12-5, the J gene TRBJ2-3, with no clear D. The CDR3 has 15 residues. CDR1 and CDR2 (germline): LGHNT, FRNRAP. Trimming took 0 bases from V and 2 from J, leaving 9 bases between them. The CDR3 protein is CASGLVLGPTDTQYF. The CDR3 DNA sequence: TGTGCTAGTGGTTTGGTTTTGGGCCCCACAGATACGCAGTATTTT.

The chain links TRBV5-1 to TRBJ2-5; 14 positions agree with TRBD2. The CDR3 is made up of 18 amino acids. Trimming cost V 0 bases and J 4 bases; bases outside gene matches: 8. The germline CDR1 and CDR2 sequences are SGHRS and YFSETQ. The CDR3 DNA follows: TGCGCCAGCAGCTTGGCCTCGACTAGCGGGAGGGCCAGAGAGACCCAGTACTTC. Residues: CASSLASTSGRARETQYF.

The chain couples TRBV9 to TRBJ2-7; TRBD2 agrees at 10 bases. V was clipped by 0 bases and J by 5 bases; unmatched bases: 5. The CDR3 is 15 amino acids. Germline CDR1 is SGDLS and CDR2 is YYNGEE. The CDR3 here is CASSVGLAGDHEQYF. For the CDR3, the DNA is TGTGCCAGCAGCGTAGGTCTAGCGGGAGACCACGAGCAGTACTTC.

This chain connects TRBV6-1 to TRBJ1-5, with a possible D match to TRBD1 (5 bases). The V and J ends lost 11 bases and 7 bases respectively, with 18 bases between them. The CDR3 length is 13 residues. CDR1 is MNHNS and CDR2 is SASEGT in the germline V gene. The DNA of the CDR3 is TGTGCCTCGCACCGGGGGGTAGAACAGCCCCAGCATTTT. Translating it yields CASHRGVEQPQHF.

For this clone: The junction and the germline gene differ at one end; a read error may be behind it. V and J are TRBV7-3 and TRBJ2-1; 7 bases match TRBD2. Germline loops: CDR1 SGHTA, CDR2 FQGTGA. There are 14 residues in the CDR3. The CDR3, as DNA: TGTGCCAGCAGTTTAACTAGCGTGGGAGGAGAGCAGTTCTTC. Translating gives CASSLTSVGGEQFF.

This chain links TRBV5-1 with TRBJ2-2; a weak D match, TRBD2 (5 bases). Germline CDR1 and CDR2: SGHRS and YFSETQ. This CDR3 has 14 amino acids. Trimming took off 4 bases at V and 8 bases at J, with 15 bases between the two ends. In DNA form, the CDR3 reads TGCGCCAGCAGCCCGCCGGGGATGGGTGGGGAGCTGTTTTTT. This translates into CASSPPGMGGELFF. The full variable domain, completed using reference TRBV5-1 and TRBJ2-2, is KAGVTQTPRYLIKTRGQQVTLSCSPISGHRSVSWYQQTPGQGLQFLFEYFSETQRNKGNFPGRFSGRQFSNSRSEMNVSTLELGDSALYLCASSPPGMGGELFFGEGSRLTVL.

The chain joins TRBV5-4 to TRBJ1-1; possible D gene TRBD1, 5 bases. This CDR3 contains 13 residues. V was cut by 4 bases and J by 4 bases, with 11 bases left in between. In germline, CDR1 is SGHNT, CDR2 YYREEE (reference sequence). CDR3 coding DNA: TGTGCCAGCAGCGACCAGGGAAGCACTGAAGCTTTCTTT. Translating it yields CASSDQGSTEAFF.

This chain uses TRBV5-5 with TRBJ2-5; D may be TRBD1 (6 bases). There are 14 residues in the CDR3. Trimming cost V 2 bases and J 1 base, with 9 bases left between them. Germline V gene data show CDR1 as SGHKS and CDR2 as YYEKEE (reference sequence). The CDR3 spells CASSLQGSQETQYF. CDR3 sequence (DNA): TGTGCCAGCAGCTTACAGGGTAGCCAAGAGACCCAGTACTTC.

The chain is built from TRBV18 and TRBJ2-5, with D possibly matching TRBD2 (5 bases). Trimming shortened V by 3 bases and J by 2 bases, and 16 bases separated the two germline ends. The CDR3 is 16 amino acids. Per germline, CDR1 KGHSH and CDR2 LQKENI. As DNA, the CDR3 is TGTGCCAGCTCACCTAATGGAGGCAGAATACAAGAGACCCAGTACTTC. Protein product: CASSPNGGRIQETQYF.

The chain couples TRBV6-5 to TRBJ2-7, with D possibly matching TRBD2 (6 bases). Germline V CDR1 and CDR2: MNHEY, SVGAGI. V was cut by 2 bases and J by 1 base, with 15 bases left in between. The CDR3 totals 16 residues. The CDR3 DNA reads TGTGCCAGCAGTTACGAGGGACCAGCGGGTTCCTACGAGCAGTACTTC. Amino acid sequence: CASSYEGPAGSYEQYF.